What follows is one T cell receptor beta chain and its context. What it recognizes is unknown. This sample was taken from a study of T-cell memory formation after mild COVID-19. About the study: The TCR clusters were mostly specific to one donor.

Between the trimmed V and J ends, which lost 10 bases and 8 bases, there was a span of 21 bases. Per the germline V gene, CDR1 is MGHRA and CDR2 is YSYEKL. CDR3 size: 14 residues. Study findings and constraints: Day 15 to 85 contracting clones showed balanced CD4/CD8; later expanders leaned CD4+. Certain responding clones were present in pre-infection memory, suggesting participation of cross-reactive memory.

Amplification by 5'RACE using constant-segment primers produced TCR alpha and TCR beta cDNA libraries that carried sample barcodes and UMIs. TCRdb fed the 5' RACE reads into MiXCR, producing one record per CDR3 protein. The table lists 530,000 or so distinct CDR3 sequences, 15% to 20% of them singletons. This chain uses TRBV4-1 with TRBJ2-1; TRBD2 is a possible D gene (5 bases). The clonotype originates from an adult woman who had mild COVID-19 (a few samples of this study predate the infection). Cell type and time point are not known. Sequences were obtained from PBMCs or a T cell subset sorted from them (not recorded which). The CDR3 protein is CAIAKRRGSYEQFF. The CDR3 DNA is TGCGCCATCGCCAAACGGAGAGGGTCCTATGAGCAGTTCTTC.